The 18 T cell receptor beta chains reported below all come from one sample, sequenced in a study of vaccination effects on CD4 cells after COVID-19. The protocol was immunoSEQ multiplex PCR, while the TCRdb copy is restricted to in-frame clones and leaves out a portion. The sample shows 15,000 to 20,000 clones, approximately 80% of them seen only once. Within the ViraFEST assay, antigen-specific CD4+ T cells underwent expansion with viral peptide pools prior to sequencing. After more than 9 days in culture, the CD4+ T cells were isolated. Participants got two doses of BNT162b2 or mRNA-1273 vaccine. These TCRs' antigens remain unknown. The sample consisted of CD4+ T cells from PBMCs cultured with HCoV-NL63 spike peptides, taken after COVID-19 vaccination. Every receptor here comes from a human donor who received a COVID-19 vaccine.

The V and J genes are TRBV4-2 and TRBJ1-5; D not resolved. This CDR3 contains 14 residues. Trimming took 1 base from V and 0 from J, leaving 4 bases between them. Germline V lookup: CDR1 LGHNA, CDR2 YNFKEQ. As DNA, the CDR3 is TGTGCCAGCAGCCAAGGGGTTAGCAATCAGCCCCAGCATTTT. It translates to CASSQGVSNQPQHF.

The chain couples TRBV28 to TRBJ1-1; D unresolved. The CDR3 has 13 amino acids. V dropped 5 bases and J dropped 2 bases, with 9 bases sitting between them. Germline V CDR1 and CDR2: MDHEN, SYDVKM. The CDR3 loop reads CASSGELNTEAFF. The CDR3 nucleotides read TGTGCCAGCAGTGGAGAGTTAAACACTGAAGCTTTCTTT.

The rearrangement links TRBV27 to TRBJ1-2; D unclear. V was clipped by 4 bases and J by 0 bases, with 6 bases between them. The CDR3 spans 13 residues. Germline CDR1 MNHEY, CDR2 SMNVEV (reference sequence). As DNA, the CDR3 is TGTGCCAGCAGTTCGCGAGCTAACTATGGCTACACCTTC. It encodes CASSSRANYGYTF.

The chain links TRBV2 to TRBJ1-2; D gene uncertain. The V and J ends lost 7 bases and 2 bases respectively, with 11 bases between them. The CDR3 runs to 13 residues. Germline V gene sequence: CDR1 SNHLY, CDR2 FYNNEI. In nucleotides, the CDR3 is TGTGCCAGCACCGGTCGGAGCAACTATGGCTACACCTTC. It codes for CASTGRSNYGYTF.

This clone was found a few times. The CDR3 loop reads CAWSRGQGGYTF. In DNA form, the CDR3 reads TGTGCCTGGAGTCGGGGCCAGGGTGGCTACACCTTC. This rearrangement joins TRBV30 to TRBJ1-2, with D possibly matching TRBD1 (5 bases). Between the trimmed V and J ends, which lost 2 bases and 7 bases, there was a span of 11 bases. Per germline, CDR1 GTSNPN and CDR2 SVGIG (reference sequence). The CDR3 covers 12 residues. Variable domain in full (rest from reference TRBV30 and TRBJ1-2): SQTIHQWPATLVQPVGSPLSLECTVEGTSNPNLYWYRQAAGRGLQLLFYSVGIGQISSEVPQNLSASRPQDRQFILSSKKLLLSDSGFYLCAWSRGQGGYTFGSGTRLTVV.

The DNA of the CDR3 is TGCGCCAGCAGCTCAACAAATAACTATGGCTACACCTTC. As protein: CASSSTNNYGYTF. This chain links TRBV5-1 with TRBJ1-2; D unclear. The CDR3 sequence is 13 residues long. Looked up from germline, CDR1 is SGHRS and CDR2 is YFSETQ. Deletions cut 3 bases from V and 1 base from J, with 7 bases between.

The chain employs TRBV30 and TRBJ2-1; a weak D match, TRBD2 (5 bases). The germline V gene encodes CDR1 GTSNPN and CDR2 SVGIG (reference sequence). The CDR3 length is 12 residues. The V end was cut by 5 bases, the J end by 9 bases, with 14 bases between. The CDR3 sequence is CAWGHGLTEQFF. In DNA form, the CDR3 reads TGTGCCTGGGGCCACGGACTGACTGAGCAGTTCTTC.

J is TRBJ2-3 and V is TRBV7-2, with D perhaps being TRBD1 or TRBD2 (6 bases each). Between the trimmed V and J ends, which lost 1 base and 5 bases, there was a span of 13 bases. CDR3 length: 15 amino acids. Germline V gene lookup returns CDR1 SGHTA and CDR2 FQGNSA. This CDR3 reads CASSLVGGPRDTQYF. CDR3 nucleotide sequence: TGTGCCAGCAGCTTAGTTGGGGGGCCCCGAGATACGCAGTATTTT.

The V and J genes are TRBV28 and TRBJ2-7; the D gene is possibly TRBD2 (5 bases). This CDR3 is 15 amino acids long. The germline V and J ends were trimmed by 4 bases and 0 bases, with 13 bases remaining between them. Germline V gene lookup returns CDR1 MDHEN and CDR2 SYDVKM. CDR3 in DNA: TGTGCCAGCAGTTCCCTGTTTAGCGTCTCCTACGAGCAGTACTTC. Amino acids: CASSSLFSVSYEQYF.

The J gene is TRBJ2-2, the V gene TRBV19; 12 bases are shared with TRBD2. The junction had 4 bases not matched to a gene; V was cut back by 5 bases and J by 0 bases. The CDR3 runs to 17 residues. Per the germline V gene, CDR1 is LNHDA and CDR2 is SQIVND (reference sequence). The CDR3 loop reads CASSPRTSGTNTGELFF. As DNA, the CDR3 is TGTGCCAGTAGTCCAAGGACTAGCGGGACGAACACCGGGGAGCTGTTTTTT.

This chain joins TRBV19 and TRBJ2-7; possible D gene TRBD1, 6 bases. This CDR3 has 13 amino acids. V was trimmed by 1 base and J by 3 bases, leaving 7 bases between them. Germline V gives CDR1 LNHDA, CDR2 SQIVND (reference sequence). The CDR3 spells CASSIGGGYEQYF. The CDR3 nucleotides read TGTGCCAGTAGTATAGGAGGGGGCTACGAGCAGTACTTC.

The V and J genes are TRBV5-4 and TRBJ2-1; 14 bases are shared with TRBD2. Per germline, CDR1 SGHNT and CDR2 YYREEE (reference sequence). The CDR3 sequence is 15 residues long. J lost 8 bases, V lost 4 bases, and 5 bases had no gene match. This chain's CDR3 is CASSRLAGGQDEQFF. The CDR3 nucleotides are TGTGCCAGCAGCCGACTAGCGGGAGGGCAGGATGAGCAGTTCTTC.

The chain uses TRBV28 and TRBJ2-7; 7 bases line up with TRBD1. CDR3 size: 13 residues. Looked up from germline, CDR1 is MDHEN and CDR2 is SYDVKM. V gave up 5 bases and J gave up 3 bases; unmatched junction bases: 4. The CDR3 DNA reads TGTGCCAGCAGTGCCGGACAGGTCTACGAGCAGTACTTC. Translated, it gives CASSAGQVYEQYF.

This chain connects TRBV5-4 to TRBJ2-5, with TRBD2 as a possible D gene (5 bases). Germline V lookup: CDR1 SGHNT, CDR2 YYREEE (reference sequence). This CDR3 spans 13 amino acids. The V end lost 3 bases, the J end lost 5 bases, and 11 bases lay between the germline ends. In nucleotides, the CDR3 is TGTGCCAGCAGCTCAATGACGGGGGAGACCCAGTACTTC. Residues: CASSSMTGETQYF.

The J gene is TRBJ1-2, the V gene TRBV19, with 7 bases identical to TRBD1. The CDR3 sequence is 14 residues long. CDR1 LNHDA and CDR2 SQIVND come from the germline V gene (reference sequence). With V trimmed by 8 bases and J by 5 bases, 11 bases remained unmatched. The CDR3 region is CASLRQGVRYGYTF. CDR3 sequence (DNA): TGTGCCAGTCTCAGACAGGGTGTTCGGTATGGCTACACCTTC. The whole variable domain, remainder taken from reference TRBV19 and TRBJ1-2, is DGGITQSPKYLFRKEGQNVTLSCEQNLNHDAMYWYRQDPGQGLRLIYYSQIVNDFQKGDIAEGYSVSREKKESFPLTVTSAQKNPTAFYLCASLRQGVRYGYTFGSGTRLTVV.

In its sample, this clone was seen a few times. The chain employs TRBV25-1 and TRBJ2-7; D is perhaps TRBD1 (6 bases). The CDR3 has 15 residues. V dropped 5 bases and J dropped 0 bases, with 14 bases sitting between them. CDR1 and CDR2 (germline): MGHDK, SYGVNS. The CDR3 loop reads CASSLQGPNSYEQYF. The CDR3 region has the DNA TGTGCCAGCAGTCTACAGGGCCCTAACTCCTACGAGCAGTACTTC.

The chain recombines TRBV27 with TRBJ1-5, with TRBD1 matching over 9 bases. The CDR3 covers 15 residues. Germline V gene sequence: CDR1 MNHEY, CDR2 SMNVEV (reference sequence). Trimming removed 4 bases from V and 6 bases from J; junction bases left unmatched: 7. The CDR3 nucleotides read TGTGCCAGCAGTTCGGGGACAGGGTCGGGTCAGCCCCAGCATTTT. Translation: CASSSGTGSGQPQHF.

This chain connects TRBV9 to TRBJ1-1, with D maybe TRBD1 (5 bases). Trimming took off 4 bases at V and 3 bases at J, with 13 bases between the two ends. The CDR3 length is 14 residues. CDR1 is SGDLS and CDR2 is YYNGEE in the germline V gene. The DNA of the CDR3 is TGTGCCAGCAGCCCCGGAGGGGTGGACACTGAAGCTTTCTTT. Translation gives CASSPGGVDTEAFF.